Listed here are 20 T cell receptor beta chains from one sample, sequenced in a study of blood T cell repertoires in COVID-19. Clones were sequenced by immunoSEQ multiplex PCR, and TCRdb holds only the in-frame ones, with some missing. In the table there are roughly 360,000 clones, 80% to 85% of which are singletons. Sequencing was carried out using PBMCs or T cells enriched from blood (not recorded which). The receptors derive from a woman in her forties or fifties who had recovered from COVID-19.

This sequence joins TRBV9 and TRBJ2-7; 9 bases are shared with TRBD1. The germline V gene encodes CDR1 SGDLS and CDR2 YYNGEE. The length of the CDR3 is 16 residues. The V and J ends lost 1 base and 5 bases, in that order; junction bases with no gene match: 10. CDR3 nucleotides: TGTGCCAGCAGCGTAAGCGGGACAGGGATCTTCCACGAGCAGTACTTC. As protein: CASSVSGTGIFHEQYF.

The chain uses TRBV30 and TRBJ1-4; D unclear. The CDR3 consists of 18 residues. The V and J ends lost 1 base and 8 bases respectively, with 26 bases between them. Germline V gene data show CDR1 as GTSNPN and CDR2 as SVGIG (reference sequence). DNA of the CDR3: TGTGCCTGGAGTGGACTCGATGATAACTCGGGATGGTGGGAAAAACTGTTTTTT. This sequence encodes CAWSGLDDNSGWWEKLFF.

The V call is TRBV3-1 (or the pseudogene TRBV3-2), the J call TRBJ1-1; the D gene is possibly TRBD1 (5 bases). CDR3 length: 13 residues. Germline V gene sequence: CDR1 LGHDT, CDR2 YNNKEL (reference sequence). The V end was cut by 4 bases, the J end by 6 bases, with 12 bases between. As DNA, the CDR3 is TGTGCCAGCAGCCGTGGACAACCCTCTGAAGCTTTCTTT. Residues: CASSRGQPSEAFF.

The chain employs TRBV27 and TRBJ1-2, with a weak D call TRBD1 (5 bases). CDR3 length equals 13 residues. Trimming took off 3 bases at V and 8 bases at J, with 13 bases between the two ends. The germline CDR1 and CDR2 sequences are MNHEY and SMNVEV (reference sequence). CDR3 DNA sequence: TGTGCCAGCAGTTTGTCGTCGACAGAAGGCTACACCTTC. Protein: CASSLSSTEGYTF.

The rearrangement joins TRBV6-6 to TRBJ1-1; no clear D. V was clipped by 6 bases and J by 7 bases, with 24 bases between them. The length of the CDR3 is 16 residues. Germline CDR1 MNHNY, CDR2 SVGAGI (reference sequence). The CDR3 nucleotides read TGTGCCAGCAGCCCAGCGGAGACACCCCCCTTAATTGAAGCTTTCTTT. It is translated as CASSPAETPPLIEAFF.

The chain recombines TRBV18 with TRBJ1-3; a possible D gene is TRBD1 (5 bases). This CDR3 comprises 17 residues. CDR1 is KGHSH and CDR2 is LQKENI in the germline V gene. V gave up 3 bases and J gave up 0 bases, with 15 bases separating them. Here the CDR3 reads CASSPGQGRSSGNTIYF. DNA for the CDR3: TGTGCCAGCTCACCTGGGCAGGGAAGAAGCTCTGGAAACACCATATATTTT. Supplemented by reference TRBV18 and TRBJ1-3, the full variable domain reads NAGVMQNPRHLVRRRGQEARLRCSPMKGHSHVYWYRQLPEEGLKFMVYLQKENIIDESGMPKERFSAEFPKEGPSILRIQQVVRGDSAAYFCASSPGQGRSSGNTIYFGEGSWLTVV.

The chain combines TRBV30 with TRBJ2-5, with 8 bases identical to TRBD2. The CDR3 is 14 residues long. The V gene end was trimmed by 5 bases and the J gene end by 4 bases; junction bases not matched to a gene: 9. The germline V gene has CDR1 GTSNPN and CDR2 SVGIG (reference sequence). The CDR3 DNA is TGTGCCTGGGACCCTAGCGGGCGGGGAGAGACCCAGTACTTC. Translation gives CAWDPSGRGETQYF.

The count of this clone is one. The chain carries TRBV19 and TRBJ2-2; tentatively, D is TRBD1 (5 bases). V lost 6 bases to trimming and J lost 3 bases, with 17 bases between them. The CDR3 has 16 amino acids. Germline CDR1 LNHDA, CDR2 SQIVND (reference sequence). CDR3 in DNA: TGTGCCAGTAGGGGATTTGGCAGGGCCTACACCGGGGAGCTGTTTTTT. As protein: CASRGFGRAYTGELFF.

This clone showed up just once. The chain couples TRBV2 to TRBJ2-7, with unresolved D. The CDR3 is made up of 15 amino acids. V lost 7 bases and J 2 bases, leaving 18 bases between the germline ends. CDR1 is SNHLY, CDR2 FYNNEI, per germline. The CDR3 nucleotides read TGTGCCAGCAATCTAAACGTCTGGGCGCCCTACGAGCAGTACTTC. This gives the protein CASNLNVWAPYEQYF.

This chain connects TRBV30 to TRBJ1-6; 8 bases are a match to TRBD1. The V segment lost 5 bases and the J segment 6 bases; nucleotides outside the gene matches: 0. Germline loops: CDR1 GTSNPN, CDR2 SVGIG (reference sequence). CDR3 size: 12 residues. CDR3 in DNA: TGTGCCTGGGACAGGGGTAATTCACCCCTCCACTTT. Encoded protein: CAWDRGNSPLHF.

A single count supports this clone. The CDR3 reads CASSQGSTGRQWNYGYTF. The CDR3 nucleotides are TGTGCCAGCAGCCAAGGATCGACAGGAAGGCAGTGGAACTATGGCTACACCTTC. The V and J genes are TRBV3-1 (or the pseudogene TRBV3-2) and TRBJ1-2; possibly TRBD1 for D (6 bases). Trimming took 1 base from V and 2 from J, leaving 20 bases between them. Germline V gene data show CDR1 as LGHDT and CDR2 as YNNKEL (reference sequence). CDR3 size: 18 residues.

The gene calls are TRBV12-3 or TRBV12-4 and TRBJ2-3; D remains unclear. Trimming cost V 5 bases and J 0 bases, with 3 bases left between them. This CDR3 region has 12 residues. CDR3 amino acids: CASSQSTDTQYF. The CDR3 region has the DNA TGTGCCAGCAGTCAAAGCACAGATACGCAGTATTTT.

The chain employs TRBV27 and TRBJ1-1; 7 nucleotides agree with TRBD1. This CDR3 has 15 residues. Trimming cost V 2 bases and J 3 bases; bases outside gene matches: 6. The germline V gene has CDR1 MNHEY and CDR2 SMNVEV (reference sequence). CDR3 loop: CASSLTRQGDTEAFF. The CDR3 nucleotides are TGTGCCAGCAGTTTAACGCGCCAGGGGGACACTGAAGCTTTCTTT.

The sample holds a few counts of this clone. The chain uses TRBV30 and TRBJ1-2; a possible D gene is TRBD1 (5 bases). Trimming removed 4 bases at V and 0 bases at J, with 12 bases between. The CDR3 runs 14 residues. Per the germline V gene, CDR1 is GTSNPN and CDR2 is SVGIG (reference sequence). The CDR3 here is CAWKTTGANYGYTF. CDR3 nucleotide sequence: TGTGCCTGGAAGACCACAGGAGCTAACTATGGCTACACCTTC.

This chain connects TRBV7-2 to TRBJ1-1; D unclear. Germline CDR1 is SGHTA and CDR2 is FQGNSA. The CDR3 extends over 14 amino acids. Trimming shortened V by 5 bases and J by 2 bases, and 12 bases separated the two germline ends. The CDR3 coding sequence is TGTGCCAGCAGCCACTCATTAAGAAACACTGAAGCTTTCTTT. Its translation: CASSHSLRNTEAFF.

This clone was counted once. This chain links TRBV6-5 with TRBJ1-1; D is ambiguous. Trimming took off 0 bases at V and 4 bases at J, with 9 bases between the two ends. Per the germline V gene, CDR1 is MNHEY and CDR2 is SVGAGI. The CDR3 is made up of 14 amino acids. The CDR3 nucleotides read TGTGCCAGCAGTTACTCCCTATGGAGCACTGAAGCTTTCTTT. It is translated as CASSYSLWSTEAFF.

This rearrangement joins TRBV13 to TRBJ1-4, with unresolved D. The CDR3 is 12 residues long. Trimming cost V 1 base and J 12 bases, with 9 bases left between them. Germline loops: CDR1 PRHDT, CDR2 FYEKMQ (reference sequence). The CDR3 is CASSLAGGELFF. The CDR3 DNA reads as TGTGCCAGCAGCTTAGCGGGAGGAGAACTGTTTTTT. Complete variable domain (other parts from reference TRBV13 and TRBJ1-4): AAGVIQSPRHLIKEKRETATLKCYPIPRHDTVYWYQQGPGQDPQFLISFYEKMQSDKGSIPDRFSAQQFSDYHSELNMSSLELGDSALYFCASSLAGGELFFGSGTQLSVL.

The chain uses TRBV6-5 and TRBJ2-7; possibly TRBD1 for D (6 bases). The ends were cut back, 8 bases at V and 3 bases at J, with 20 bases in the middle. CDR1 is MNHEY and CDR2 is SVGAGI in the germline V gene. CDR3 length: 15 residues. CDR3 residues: CASLGSPRGYYEQYF. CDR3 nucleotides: TGTGCCAGCCTCGGGTCCCCCAGGGGTTACTACGAGCAGTACTTC.

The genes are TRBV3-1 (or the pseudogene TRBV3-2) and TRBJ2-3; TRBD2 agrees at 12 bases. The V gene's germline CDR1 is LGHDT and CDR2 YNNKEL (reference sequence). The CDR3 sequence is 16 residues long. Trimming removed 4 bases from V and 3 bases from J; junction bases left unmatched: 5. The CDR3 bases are TGTGCCAGCAGCCCTAGCGGGAGGGCCAATACAGATACGCAGTATTTT. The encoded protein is CASSPSGRANTDTQYF.

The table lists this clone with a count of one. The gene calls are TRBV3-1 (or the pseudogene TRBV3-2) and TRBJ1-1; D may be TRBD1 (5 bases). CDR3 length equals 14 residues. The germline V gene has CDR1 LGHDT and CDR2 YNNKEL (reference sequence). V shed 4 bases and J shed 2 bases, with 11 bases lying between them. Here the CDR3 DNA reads TGTGCCAGCAGCCCGCTGGACACCAACACTGAAGCTTTCTTT. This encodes CASSPLDTNTEAFF.